This T cell receptor (beta chain) is from a study of tumor-infiltrating lymphocytes in glioblastoma multiforme (TCRdb year 2017). Study-wide context: The study tested whether intratumoral genomic heterogeneity fosters TIL diversity by jointly investigating somatic mutations, TIL diversity and immune response activity. The paper as a whole reports these results and caveats: Generalizability was limited because only one glioblastoma patient was included in the TCR and somatic mutation analysis. T cells were not sorted into functional subsets, which the authors noted as a future improvement. Because T cells carry unequal numbers of TCR transcripts, RNA-based TCR sequencing may distort clone frequencies.

The germline V gene sets CDR1 to MDHEN and CDR2 to SYDVKM. From cysteine to phenylalanine, the CDR3 is 14 amino acids long. CDR3 DNA is the only sequence kept; it has 42 bases, read in frame from the first base. The V end loses 3 bases and the J end loses 6 bases, and a stretch of 12 bases separates them. For each of the roughly 9 tumor samples, the AllPrep DNA/RNA mini kit was used to purify genomic DNA and total RNA simultaneously. OD 260/280 ratios above 1.9 and RNA integrity numbers above 6.5 were observed for all RNA. A note on this clonotype: Its cognate antigen has yet to be identified. The sample holds no much larger clone one base away, and base qualities are not on file.

TCRB libraries were constructed from RNA through three rounds of nested multiplex PCR following a modified ARM-PCR protocol with multiple V-beta primers and a C-beta primer. TCRB-specific cDNA was synthesized from 0.5 ug total RNA with ProtoScript II Reverse Transcriptase and a C-beta primer. No unique molecular identifiers were described for the TCRB libraries. The third PCR added barcodes and adapters over around 25 cycles with Deep VentR (exo-) polymerase, followed by gel purification of 250-500 bp bands. An Illumina HiSeq 2500 generating 250 bp paired-end reads was used to sequence the TCRB libraries. The study's processing was this. Reads were cleaned with Trimmomatic, merged with FLASH, assigned V, D and J segments with MiGEC, and analyzed with VDJtools. Repertoire diversity was measured using the Shannon-Wiener diversity index, which was calculated with VDJtools. TCRdb trimmed the raw reads at Q25, called clones with MiXCR and kept productive beta chains. Duplicate CDR3 protein sequences are folded into a single record with the most common DNA and genes. The V and J calls and clone size come from TCRdb's table, not from the authors' own analysis. The sample has about 9,600 distinct CDR3 sequences on record, less than 80% of them singletons. The biggest ten clones account for roughly 56% of the sample.

The rearranged chain carries TRBV28 and TRBJ2-1; no confident D gene assignment can be made. The clonotype originates from a male donor with glioblastoma. The source material was brain tumor tissue. The sequenced DNA is TGTGCCAGCAGTTTGGAATTGGGTGCCAATGAGCAGTTCTTC. It translates as CASSLELGANEQFF.